This T cell receptor (beta chain) was recovered during a study of CXCR3-negative and CXCR3-positive naive CD8 T cells (dated 2019 in TCRdb). At the level of the whole study: Around 140 million TRB reads were obtained in total, roughly 1.5 +/- 0.3 million reads per library. Diversity and physicochemical repertoire analyses covered some eleven donors pooled from two independent experiments. Naive subsets from about 5 donors and memory cells from 3 donors were included in the TRBV-TRBJ cluster analysis. Paper-wide results and their limitations: Within the same donor, TRBV-TRBJ usage looked similar between naive CXCR3-negative and CXCR3-positive cells, but memory cells had distinct patterns. Because surface CD5, which has been linked to self-reactivity in mice, was comparable between naive subsets, TCR interaction strength was also inferred from TRB CDR3 physicochemical properties. Repertoire diversity was comparably high in both naive subsets but much lower in memory CD8+ T cells. Freshly isolated PBMCs were used for most assays because CXCR3 expression partially decreased after cryopreservation. TRB CDR3s from CXCR3-positive naive cells showed higher hydrophobicity (lower Kidera factor 4), lower energy, and higher strength and volume indices than CXCR3-negative naive cells.

Worth noting for this clonotype: Its antigen has not been determined.

Reading from cysteine to phenylalanine, the CDR3 counts 14 amino acids. The DNA is unrecorded. The germline V gene provides CDR1 ENHRY and CDR2 SYGVKD. Each CD8+ T cell subset was flow-sorted in triplicate, and 300,000 cells per subset were placed directly into RLT lysis buffer. To keep memory contaminants out, a stringent definition of naive CD8+ T cells was applied: CD45RO-CCR7+CD27+CD95-. Standard density gradient centrifugation was used to isolate peripheral blood mononuclear cells from buffy coats. A FACSAria III was used to flow-sort naive CD8+ T cells into CXCR3-negative and CXCR3-positive populations. An RNeasy Mini Kit was used to extract total RNA from the sorted cells. The reads were generated on a NextSeq 550. The Human TCR Profiling Kit (MiLaboratory) was used to make UMI-labeled 5' RACE TRB cDNA libraries. The full amount of extracted RNA was used for cDNA synthesis, and the full amount of resulting cDNA was used for PCR amplification. Libraries were prepared in parallel with an identical number of PCR cycles. The original pipeline was this. With a minimum of two reads required per UMI, MIGEC and MiXCR pulled out about 52,000 +/- 9,100 unique UMI-labeled TRB cDNA molecules from each library. An average of approximately 40,000 +/- 10,000 functional in-frame TRB CDR3 nucleotide clonotypes without stop codons was found per library. After downsampling to 5000 UMI-labeled TRB molecules per sample, diversity metrics such as normalized Shannon-Wiener and Chao1 were calculated in VDJtools. Clonotype-size-weighted physicochemical properties of the central five CDR3 residues (interaction energy, strength, volume and Kidera factor 4) were computed in VDJtools. TCRdb reprocessed the public reads and reports one entry per CDR3 protein sequence, without DNA. Clone size and V and J calls follow TCRdb, not the original study. The record for this sample contains tens of thousands of distinct CDR3 sequences. Together, the top ten hold 0.55% to 0.85% of the sample.

The chain is made from TRBV10-3 and TRBJ1-2. This TCR came from a human donor in good health. Some clones in this sample may be carry-over from other donors' samples. The sample was naive CXCR3+ CD8+ T cells from blood. Taken with the paper, the label for cell subset or site translates to: CD45RO-CCR7+CD27+CD95- naive CD8+ T cells expressing CXCR3 (TNR3+). The CDR3 region reads CAISEPKARYGYTF.